The entry below gives a single TCR beta chain sequence along with its context. Its antigen is unidentified. This sample was included in a study of cytomegalovirus exposure and HLA in healthy donors. PCR was performed using 60 Vbeta and 13 Jbeta primers. TCRdb's table, derived via immunoSEQ multiplex PCR, lists solely in-frame clones and lacks some. Of tens of thousands of clones in the sample, around nine tenths are singletons; the top ten hold approximately 2.6%. Study-level results: Association with HLA alleles at 0.05 false discovery rate was found for around 15,000 TCR beta sequences in a later analysis. TCR beta V segments were, for the most part, productive about 87% or about 30% of the time in an earlier analysis. DRB1 showed the most TCR associations and HLA-C the fewest in a later analysis, as rates varied by HLA locus. Altogether, 150 to 200 TCR beta chains were recorded as cytomegalovirus-associated.

This CDR3 spans 14 amino acids. V was clipped by 4 bases and J by 0 bases; unmatched bases: 4. Germline CDR1 and CDR2: SGHNT and YYREEE (reference sequence). The material sequenced was PBMCs. This clonotype was sampled from a boy aged 5-17 years in good health and CMV-seronegative. The chain joins TRBV5-4 to TRBJ2-7, with 7 bases identical to TRBD1. As DNA, the CDR3 is TGTGCCAGCAGCCGGGACAGCAGCTCCTACGAGCAGTACTTC. Translating it yields CASSRDSSSYEQYF.